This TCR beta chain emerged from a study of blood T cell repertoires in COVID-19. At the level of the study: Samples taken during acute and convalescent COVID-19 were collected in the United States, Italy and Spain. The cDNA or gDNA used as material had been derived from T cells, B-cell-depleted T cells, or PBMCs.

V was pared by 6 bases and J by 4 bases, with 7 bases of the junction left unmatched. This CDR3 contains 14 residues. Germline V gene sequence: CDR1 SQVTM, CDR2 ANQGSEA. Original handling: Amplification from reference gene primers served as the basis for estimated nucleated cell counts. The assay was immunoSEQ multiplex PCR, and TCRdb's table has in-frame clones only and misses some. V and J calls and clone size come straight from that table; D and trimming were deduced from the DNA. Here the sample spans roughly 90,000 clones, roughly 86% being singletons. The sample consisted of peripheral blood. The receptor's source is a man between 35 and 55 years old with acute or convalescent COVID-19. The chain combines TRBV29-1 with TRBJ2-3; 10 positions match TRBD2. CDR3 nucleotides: TGCAGCGTGGCCCTAGCGGGAGCCGCAGATACGCAGTATTTT. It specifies CSVALAGAADTQYF.